The clone carrying this T cell receptor beta chain was seen a handful of times. Antigen unknown. Germline and genes here are mouse. The sequence runs out 1 residue before the end of the CDR3; the remainder is reconstructed from the germline J gene. The source of the sample is a study of tissue T cells after allogeneic stem cell transplantation. General study findings and limits: Few T cell clones were shared across patients, but motif clusters showed tissue-specific shared signatures. Limitations included a small, clinically heterogeneous cohort and limited sampling depth.

The table came from immunoSEQ multiplex PCR; TCRdb's copy has only in-frame clones and leaves some out. The sample has 20,000 to 25,000 clones, roughly three quarters seen once. The CDR3 is made up of 16 amino acids. V shed 2 bases and J 5 bases; nucleotides not matched to a gene: 5. CDR1 and CDR2 from the germline V gene are LGHNA and YNLKQL (reference sequence). The sequence was obtained from a female BALB/c mouse in good health. MHC haplotype of the strain: H2-d. The sample consisted of blood. The chain is built from TRBV5 and TRBJ2-1; 11 bases agree with TRBD2. Incomplete CDR3 DNA: TGTGCCAGCAGCCAACCTACTGGGGGGGCGCATGCTGAGCAGTTC. Translating gives CASSQPTGGAHAEQF. The full-length CDR3 reads as CASSQPTGGAHAEQFF.